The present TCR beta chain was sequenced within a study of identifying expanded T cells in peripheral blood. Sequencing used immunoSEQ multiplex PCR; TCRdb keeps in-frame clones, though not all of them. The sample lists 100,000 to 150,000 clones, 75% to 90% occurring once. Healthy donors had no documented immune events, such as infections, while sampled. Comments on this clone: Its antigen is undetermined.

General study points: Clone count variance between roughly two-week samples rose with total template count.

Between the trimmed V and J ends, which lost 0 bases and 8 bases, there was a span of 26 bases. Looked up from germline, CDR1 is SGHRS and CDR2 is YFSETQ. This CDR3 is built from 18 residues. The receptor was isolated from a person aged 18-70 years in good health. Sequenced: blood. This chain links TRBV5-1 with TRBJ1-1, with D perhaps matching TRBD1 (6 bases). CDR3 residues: CASSLVLVGGVGSREAFF. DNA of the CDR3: TGCGCCAGCAGCTTGGTACTAGTCGGGGGCGTTGGGTCTCGCGAAGCTTTCTTT.